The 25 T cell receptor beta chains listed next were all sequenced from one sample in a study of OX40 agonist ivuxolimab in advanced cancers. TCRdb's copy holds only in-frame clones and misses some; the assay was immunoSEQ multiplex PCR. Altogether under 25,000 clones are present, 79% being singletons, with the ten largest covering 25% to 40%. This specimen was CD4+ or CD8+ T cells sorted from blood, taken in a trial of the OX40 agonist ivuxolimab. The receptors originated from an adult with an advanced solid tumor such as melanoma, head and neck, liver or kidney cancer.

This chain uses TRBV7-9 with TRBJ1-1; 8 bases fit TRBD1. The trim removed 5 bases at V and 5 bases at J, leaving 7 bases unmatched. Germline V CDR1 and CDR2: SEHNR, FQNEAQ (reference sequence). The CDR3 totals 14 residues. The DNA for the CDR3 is TGTGCCAGCAGCCCCCCGGACAGGGCTACTGAAGCTTTCTTT. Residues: CASSPPDRATEAFF.

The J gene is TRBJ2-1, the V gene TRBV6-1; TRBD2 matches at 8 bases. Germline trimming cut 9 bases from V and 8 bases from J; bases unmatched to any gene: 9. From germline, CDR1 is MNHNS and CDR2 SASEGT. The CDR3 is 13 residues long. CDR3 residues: CASTGTGRDEQFF. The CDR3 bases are TGTGCCAGTACCGGCACCGGGAGGGATGAGCAGTTCTTC.

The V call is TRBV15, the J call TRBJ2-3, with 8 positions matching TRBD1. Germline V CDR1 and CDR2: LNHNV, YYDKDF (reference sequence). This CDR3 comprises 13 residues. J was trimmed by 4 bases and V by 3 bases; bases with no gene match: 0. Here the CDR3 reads CATSRDRADTQYF. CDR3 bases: TGTGCCACCAGCAGGGACAGGGCAGATACGCAGTATTTT.

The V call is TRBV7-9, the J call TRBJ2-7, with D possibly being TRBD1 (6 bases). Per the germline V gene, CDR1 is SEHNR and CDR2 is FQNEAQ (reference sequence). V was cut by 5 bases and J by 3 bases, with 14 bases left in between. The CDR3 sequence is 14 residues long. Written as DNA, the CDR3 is TGTGCCAGCAGCCCCAATACAGGGATCTACGAGCAGTACTTC. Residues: CASSPNTGIYEQYF.

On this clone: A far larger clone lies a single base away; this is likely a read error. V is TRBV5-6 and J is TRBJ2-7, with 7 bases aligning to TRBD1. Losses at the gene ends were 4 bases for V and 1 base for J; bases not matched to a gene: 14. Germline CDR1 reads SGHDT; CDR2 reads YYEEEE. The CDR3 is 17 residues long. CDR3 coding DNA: TGTGCCAGCAGCCAAGATCCTCCCGGGACAGTATCCTACGAGCAGTACTTC. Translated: CASSQDPPGTVSYEQYF.

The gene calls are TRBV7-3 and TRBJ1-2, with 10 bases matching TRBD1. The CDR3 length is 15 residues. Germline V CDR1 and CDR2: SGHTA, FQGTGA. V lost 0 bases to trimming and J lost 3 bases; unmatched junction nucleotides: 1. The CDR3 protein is CASSLTGTGDYGYTF. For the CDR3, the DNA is TGTGCCAGCAGCTTAACTGGGACAGGGGACTATGGCTACACCTTC.

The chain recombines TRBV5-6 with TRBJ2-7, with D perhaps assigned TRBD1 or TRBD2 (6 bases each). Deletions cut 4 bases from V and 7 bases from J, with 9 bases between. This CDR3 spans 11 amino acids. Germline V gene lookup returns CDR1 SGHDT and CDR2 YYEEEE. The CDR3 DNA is TGTGCCAGCAGCCGAGGGGGGGAGCAGTACTTC. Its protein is CASSRGGEQYF.

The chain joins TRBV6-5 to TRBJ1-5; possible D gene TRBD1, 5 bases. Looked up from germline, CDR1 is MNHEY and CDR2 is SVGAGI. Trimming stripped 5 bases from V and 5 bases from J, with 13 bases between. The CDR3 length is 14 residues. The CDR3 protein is CASSTPGPHQPQHF. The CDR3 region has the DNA TGTGCCAGCAGTACGCCGGGGCCCCATCAGCCCCAGCATTTT.

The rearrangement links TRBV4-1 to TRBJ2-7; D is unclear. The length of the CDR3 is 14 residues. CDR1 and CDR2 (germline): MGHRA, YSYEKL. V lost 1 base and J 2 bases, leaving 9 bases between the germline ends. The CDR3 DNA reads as TGCGCCAGCAGCCAAGCACGGACCCCCTACGAGCAGTACTTC. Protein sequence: CASSQARTPYEQYF.

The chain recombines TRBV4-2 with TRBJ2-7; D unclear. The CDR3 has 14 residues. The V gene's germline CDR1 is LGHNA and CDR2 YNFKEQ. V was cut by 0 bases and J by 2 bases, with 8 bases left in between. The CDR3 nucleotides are TGTGCCAGCAGCCAAGAAGGGCCTACCTACGAGCAGTACTTC. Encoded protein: CASSQEGPTYEQYF.

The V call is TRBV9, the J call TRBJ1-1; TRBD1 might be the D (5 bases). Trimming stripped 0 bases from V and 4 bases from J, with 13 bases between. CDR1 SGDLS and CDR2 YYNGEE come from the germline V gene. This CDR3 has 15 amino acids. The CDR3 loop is CASSVGGQGGTEAFF. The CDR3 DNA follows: TGTGCCAGCAGCGTAGGGGGCCAGGGTGGCACTGAAGCTTTCTTT.

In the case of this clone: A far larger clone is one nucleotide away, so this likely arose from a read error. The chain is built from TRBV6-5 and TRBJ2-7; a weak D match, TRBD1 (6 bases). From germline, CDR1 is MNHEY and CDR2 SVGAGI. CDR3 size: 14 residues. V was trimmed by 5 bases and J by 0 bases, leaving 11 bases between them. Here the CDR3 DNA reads TGTGCCAGCAGTGATCCGGACAGCTCCTACGAGCAGTACTTC. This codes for CASSDPDSSYEQYF.

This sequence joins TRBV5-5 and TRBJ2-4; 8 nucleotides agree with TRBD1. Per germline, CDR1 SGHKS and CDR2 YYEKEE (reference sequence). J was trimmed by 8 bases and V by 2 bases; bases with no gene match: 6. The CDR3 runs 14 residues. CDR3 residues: CASSFPDREDIQYF. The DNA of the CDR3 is TGTGCCAGCAGCTTCCCGGACAGGGAGGACATTCAGTACTTC.

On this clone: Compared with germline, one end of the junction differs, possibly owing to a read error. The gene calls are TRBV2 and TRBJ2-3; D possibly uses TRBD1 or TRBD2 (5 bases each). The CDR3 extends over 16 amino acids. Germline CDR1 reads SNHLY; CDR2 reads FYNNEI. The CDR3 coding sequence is TGTGCCAGCAGATGGGACGAACTTTCTAGCACAGATATGCAGTATTTT. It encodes CASRWDELSSTDMQYF.

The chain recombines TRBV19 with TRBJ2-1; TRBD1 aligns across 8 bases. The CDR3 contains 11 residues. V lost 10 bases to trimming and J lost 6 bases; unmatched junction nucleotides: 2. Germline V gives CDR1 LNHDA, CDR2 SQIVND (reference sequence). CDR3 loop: CAIDRGNEQFF. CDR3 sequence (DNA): TGTGCCATTGACAGGGGCAATGAGCAGTTCTTC.

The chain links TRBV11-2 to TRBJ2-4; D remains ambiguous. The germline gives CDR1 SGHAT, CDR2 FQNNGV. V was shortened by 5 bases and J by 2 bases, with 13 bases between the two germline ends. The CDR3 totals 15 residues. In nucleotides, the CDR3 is TGTGCCAGCAGCCTAGGGCACGGATCCAAAAACATTCAGTACTTC. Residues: CASSLGHGSKNIQYF.

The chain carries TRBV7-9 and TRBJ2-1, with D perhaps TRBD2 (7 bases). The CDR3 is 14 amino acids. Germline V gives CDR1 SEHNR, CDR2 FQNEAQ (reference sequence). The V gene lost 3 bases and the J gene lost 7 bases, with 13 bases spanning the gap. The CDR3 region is CASSFGGGPNEQFF. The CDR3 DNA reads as TGTGCCAGCAGCTTTGGCGGGGGCCCGAATGAGCAGTTCTTC.

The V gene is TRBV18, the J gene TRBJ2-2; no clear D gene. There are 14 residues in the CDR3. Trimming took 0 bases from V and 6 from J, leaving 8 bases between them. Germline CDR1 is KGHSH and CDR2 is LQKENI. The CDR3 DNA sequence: TGTGCCAGCTCACCACCTTTCATTGCCGGGGAGCTGTTTTTT. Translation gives CASSPPFIAGELFF.

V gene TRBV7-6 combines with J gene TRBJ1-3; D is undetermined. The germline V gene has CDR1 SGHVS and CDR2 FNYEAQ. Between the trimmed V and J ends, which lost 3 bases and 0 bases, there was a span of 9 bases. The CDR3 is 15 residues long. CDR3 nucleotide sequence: TGTGCCAGCAGCTTCGACGGGAGCTCTGGAAACACCATATATTTT. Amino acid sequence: CASSFDGSSGNTIYF.

DNA for the CDR3: TGTGCCAGCAGCGACCTCGTTGACGAGCAGTACTTC. Encoded protein: CASSDLVDEQYF. The V call is TRBV4-2, the J call TRBJ2-7; no reliable D call. The CDR3 sequence is 12 residues long. V was pared by 5 bases and J by 5 bases, with 10 bases between. The germline V gene has CDR1 LGHNA and CDR2 YNFKEQ.

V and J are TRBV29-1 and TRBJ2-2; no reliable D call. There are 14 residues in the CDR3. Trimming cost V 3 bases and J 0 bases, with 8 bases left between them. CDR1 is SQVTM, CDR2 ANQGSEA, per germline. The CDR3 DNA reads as TGCAGCGTTGAGTTTGGTACGAACACCGGGGAGCTGTTTTTT. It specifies CSVEFGTNTGELFF.

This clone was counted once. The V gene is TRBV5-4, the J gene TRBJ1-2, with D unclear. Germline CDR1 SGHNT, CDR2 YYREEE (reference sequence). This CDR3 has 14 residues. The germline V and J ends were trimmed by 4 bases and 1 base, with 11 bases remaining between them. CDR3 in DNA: TGTGCCAGCAGCCCCCGAGGTATTAACTATGGCTACACCTTC. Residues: CASSPRGINYGYTF.

CDR3 residues: CASSFNSVSSDTIYF. CDR3 DNA: TGTGCCAGCAGTTTCAACTCCGTTTCAAGCGACACCATATATTTT. The rearrangement joins TRBV6-5 to TRBJ1-3; D is unclear. The germline V and J ends were trimmed by 4 bases and 8 bases, with 18 bases remaining between them. This CDR3 spans 15 amino acids. Germline lookup yields CDR1 MNHEY and CDR2 SVGAGI.

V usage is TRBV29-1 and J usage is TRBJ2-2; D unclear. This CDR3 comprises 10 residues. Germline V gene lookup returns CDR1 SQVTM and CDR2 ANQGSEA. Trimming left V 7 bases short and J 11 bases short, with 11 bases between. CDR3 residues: CSALVGELFF. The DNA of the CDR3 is TGCAGCGCCTTGGTTGGAGAGCTGTTTTTT.

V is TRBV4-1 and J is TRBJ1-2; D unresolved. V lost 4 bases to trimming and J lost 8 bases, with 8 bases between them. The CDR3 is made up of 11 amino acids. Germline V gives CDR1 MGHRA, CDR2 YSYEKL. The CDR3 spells CASSPGFGYTF. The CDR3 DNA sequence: TGCGCCAGCAGCCCGGGGTTCGGCTACACCTTC.